Below are 4 T cell receptor beta chains sequenced from a single sample in a study of T cells in Graves' hyperthyroidism and ophthalmopathy. Amplified regions were TCR beta CDR3 sequences from RNA transcripts. TCR CDR3 underwent first-round RT-PCR with the HTBI primer set. TCRdb processed the multiplex PCR reads anew with MiXCR; each CDR3 protein has one entry. The sample has about 270,000 distinct CDR3 sequences, about 20% seen once. Sequencing input: blood. All receptors come from a man aged 25-40 years with Graves' ophthalmopathy.

V and J are TRBV12-3 or TRBV12-4 and TRBJ2-7; tentative D call: TRBD2 (5 bases). Deletions cut 3 bases from V and 7 bases from J, with 13 bases between. The CDR3 extends over 13 amino acids. The CDR3 coding sequence is TGTGCCAGCAGTTTTGGTGACGGACTTGAGCAGTACTTC. This gives the protein CASSFGDGLEQYF.

The chain joins TRBV12-5 to TRBJ2-1, with 7 bases identical to TRBD1. Germline loops: CDR1 LGHNT, CDR2 FRNRAP. The V and J ends lost 7 bases and 0 bases, in that order; junction bases with no gene match: 6. This CDR3 has 15 amino acids. CDR3 coding DNA: TGTGCTAGTGTCCTCGGGACAGTCTCCTACAATGAGCAGTTCTTC. This gives the protein CASVLGTVSYNEQFF.

The chain employs TRBV18 and TRBJ2-5; 7 positions agree with TRBD1. After removal of 3 bases from V and 9 bases from J, the junction contained 1 base not matched to a gene. Germline V gene sequence: CDR1 KGHSH, CDR2 LQKENI. The CDR3 covers 11 residues. Written as DNA, the CDR3 is TGTGCCAGCTCACCGCAGGGGGCCCAGTACTTC. This sequence encodes CASSPQGAQYF. The full variable domain, its missing parts supplied by reference TRBV18 and TRBJ2-5, is NAGVMQNPRHLVRRRGQEARLRCSPMKGHSHVYWYRQLPEEGLKFMVYLQKENIIDESGMPKERFSAEFPKEGPSILRIQQVVRGDSAAYFCASSPQGAQYFGPGTRLLVL.

There are many counts of this clonotype. This chain joins TRBV28 and TRBJ1-1; D unclear. V shed 5 bases and J shed 4 bases, with 14 bases lying between them. Germline V gene sequence: CDR1 MDHEN, CDR2 SYDVKM. The CDR3 is made up of 14 amino acids. Written as DNA, the CDR3 is TGTGCCAGCAGTGTCCCACGGGGTTCCACTGAAGCTTTCTTT. Translating gives CASSVPRGSTEAFF.